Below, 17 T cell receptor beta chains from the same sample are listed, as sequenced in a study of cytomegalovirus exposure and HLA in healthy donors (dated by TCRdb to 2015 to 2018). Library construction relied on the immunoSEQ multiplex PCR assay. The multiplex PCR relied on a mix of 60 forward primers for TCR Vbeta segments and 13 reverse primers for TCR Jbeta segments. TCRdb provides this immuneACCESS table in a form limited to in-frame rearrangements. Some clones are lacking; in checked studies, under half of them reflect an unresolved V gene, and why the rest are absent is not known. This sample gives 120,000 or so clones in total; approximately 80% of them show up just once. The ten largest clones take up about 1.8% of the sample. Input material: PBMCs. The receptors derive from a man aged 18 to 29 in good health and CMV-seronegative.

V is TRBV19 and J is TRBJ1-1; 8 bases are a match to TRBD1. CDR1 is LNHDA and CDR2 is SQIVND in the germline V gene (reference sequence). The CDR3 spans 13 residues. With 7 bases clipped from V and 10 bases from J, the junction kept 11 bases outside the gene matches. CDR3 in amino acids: CASMVGQGERAFF. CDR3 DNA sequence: TGTGCCAGTATGGTCGGACAGGGTGAGAGAGCTTTCTTT. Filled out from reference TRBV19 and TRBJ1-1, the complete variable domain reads DGGITQSPKYLFRKEGQNVTLSCEQNLNHDAMYWYRQDPGQGLRLIYYSQIVNDFQKGDIAEGYSVSREKKESFPLTVTSAQKNPTAFYLCASMVGQGERAFFGQGTRLTVV.

DNA for the CDR3: TGTGCCAGCAGCTTACAAGCGGGGGGGCGGGGTGAGCAGTTCTTC. Encoded protein: CASSLQAGGRGEQFF. The V gene is TRBV11-2, the J gene TRBJ2-1; the match to TRBD2 covers 10 bases. CDR1 is SGHAT and CDR2 is FQNNGV in the germline V gene. The CDR3 is made up of 15 amino acids. With V trimmed by 2 bases and J by 9 bases, 7 bases remained unmatched. Based on the CDR3 plus reference TRBV11-2 and TRBJ2-1, the full variable domain is EAGVAQSPRYKIIEKRQSVAFWCNPISGHATLYWYQQILGQGPKLLIQFQNNGVVDDSQLPKDRFSAERLKGVDSTLKIQPAKLEDSAVYLCASSLQAGGRGEQFFGPGTRLTVL.

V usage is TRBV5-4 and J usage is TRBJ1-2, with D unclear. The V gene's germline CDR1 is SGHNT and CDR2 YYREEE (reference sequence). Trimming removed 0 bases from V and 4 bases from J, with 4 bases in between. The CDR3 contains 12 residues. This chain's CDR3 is CASSLASYGYTF. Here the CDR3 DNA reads TGTGCCAGCAGCTTGGCCTCCTATGGCTACACCTTC.

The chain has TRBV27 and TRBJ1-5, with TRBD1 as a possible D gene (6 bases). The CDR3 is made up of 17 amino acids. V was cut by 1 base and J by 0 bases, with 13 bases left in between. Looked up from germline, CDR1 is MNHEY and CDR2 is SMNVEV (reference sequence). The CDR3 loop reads CASSLLGTPFSNQPQHF. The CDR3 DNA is TGTGCCAGCAGTTTATTAGGGACACCCTTTAGCAATCAGCCCCAGCATTTT.

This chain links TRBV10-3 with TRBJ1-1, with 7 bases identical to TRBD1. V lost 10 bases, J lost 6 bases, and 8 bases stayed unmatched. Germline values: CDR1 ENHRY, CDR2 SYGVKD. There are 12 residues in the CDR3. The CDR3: CATTGVIAEAFF. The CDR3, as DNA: TGTGCCACTACAGGGGTAATAGCTGAAGCTTTCTTT.

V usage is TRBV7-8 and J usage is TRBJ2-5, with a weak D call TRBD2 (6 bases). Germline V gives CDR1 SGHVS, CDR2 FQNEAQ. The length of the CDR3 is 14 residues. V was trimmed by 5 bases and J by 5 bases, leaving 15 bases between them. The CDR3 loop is CASSPRDLGETQYF. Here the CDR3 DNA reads TGTGCCAGCAGCCCCCGGGACTTGGGGGAGACCCAGTACTTC.

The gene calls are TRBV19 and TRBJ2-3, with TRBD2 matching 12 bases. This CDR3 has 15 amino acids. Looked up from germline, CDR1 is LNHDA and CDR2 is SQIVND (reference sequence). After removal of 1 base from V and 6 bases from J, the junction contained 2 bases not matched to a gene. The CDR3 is CASSIGLAGVDTQYF. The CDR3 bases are TGTGCCAGTAGTATAGGACTAGCGGGGGTGGATACGCAGTATTTT.

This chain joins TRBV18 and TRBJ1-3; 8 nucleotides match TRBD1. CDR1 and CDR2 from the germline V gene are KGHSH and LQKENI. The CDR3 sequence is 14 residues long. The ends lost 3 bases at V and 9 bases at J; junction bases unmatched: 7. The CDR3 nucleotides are TGTGCCAGCTCACCTGCCGGGACAGGTGGCACCATATATTTT. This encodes CASSPAGTGGTIYF.

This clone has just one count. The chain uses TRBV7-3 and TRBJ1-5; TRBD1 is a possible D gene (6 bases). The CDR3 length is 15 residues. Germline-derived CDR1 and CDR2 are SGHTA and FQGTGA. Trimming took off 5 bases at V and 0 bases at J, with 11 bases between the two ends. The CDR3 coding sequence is TGTGCCAGCAGCCCGGGACACCCTAGCAATCAGCCCCAGCATTTT. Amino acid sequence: CASSPGHPSNQPQHF. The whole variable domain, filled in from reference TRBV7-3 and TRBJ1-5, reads GAGVSQTPSNKVTEKGKYVELRCDPISGHTALYWYRQSLGQGPEFLIYFQGTGAADDSGLPNDRFFAVRPEGSVSTLKIQRTERGDSAVYLCASSPGHPSNQPQHFGDGTRLSIL.

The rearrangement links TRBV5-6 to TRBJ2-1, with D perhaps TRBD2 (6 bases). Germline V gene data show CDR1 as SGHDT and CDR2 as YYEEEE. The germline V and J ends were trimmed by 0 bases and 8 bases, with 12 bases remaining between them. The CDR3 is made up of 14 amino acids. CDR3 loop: CASSLGLANHEQFF. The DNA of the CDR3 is TGTGCCAGCAGCTTGGGGCTAGCGAATCATGAGCAGTTCTTC.

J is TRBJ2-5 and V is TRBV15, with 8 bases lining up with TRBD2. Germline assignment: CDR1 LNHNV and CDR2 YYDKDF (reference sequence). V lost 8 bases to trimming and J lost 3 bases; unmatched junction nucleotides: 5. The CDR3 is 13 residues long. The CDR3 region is CATRPAGEETQYF. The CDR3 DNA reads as TGTGCCACCCGGCCAGCGGGGGAAGAGACCCAGTACTTC.

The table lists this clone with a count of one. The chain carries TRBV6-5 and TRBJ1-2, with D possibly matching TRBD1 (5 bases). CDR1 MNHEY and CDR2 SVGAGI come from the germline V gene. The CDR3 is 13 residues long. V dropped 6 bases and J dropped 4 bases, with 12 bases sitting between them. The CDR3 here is CASRLGGAYGYTF. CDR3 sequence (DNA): TGTGCCAGCAGGCTAGGAGGGGCCTATGGCTACACCTTC.

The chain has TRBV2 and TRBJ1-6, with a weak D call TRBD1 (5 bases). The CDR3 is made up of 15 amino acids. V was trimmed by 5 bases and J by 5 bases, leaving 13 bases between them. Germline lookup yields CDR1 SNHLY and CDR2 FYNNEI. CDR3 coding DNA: TGTGCCAGCAGTAAGGGTGGGGGGGATAATTCACCCCTCCACTTT. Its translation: CASSKGGGDNSPLHF.

The CDR3 DNA follows: TGTGCCAGCAGCTCCCCTGGGGGCAGTGGCTACACCTTC. Translation: CASSSPGGSGYTF. This chain links TRBV7-3 with TRBJ1-2, with a tentative D call TRBD1 (6 bases). CDR1 and CDR2 (germline): SGHTA, FQGTGA. The CDR3 runs to 13 residues. The V end was cut by 4 bases, the J end by 7 bases, with 13 bases between.

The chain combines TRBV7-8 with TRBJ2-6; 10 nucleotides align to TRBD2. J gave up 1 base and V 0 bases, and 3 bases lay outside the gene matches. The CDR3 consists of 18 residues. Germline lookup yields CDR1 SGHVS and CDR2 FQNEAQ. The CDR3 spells CASSLAPSGSSGANVLTF. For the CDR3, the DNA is TGTGCCAGCAGCTTAGCGCCTAGCGGGAGTTCTGGGGCCAACGTCCTGACTTTC.

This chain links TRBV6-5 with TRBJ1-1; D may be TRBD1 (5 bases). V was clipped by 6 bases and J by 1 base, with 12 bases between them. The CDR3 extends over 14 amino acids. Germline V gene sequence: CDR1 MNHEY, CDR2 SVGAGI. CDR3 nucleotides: TGTGCCAGCAGCCAAGGGGCCAAGAACACTGAAGCTTTCTTT. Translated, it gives CASSQGAKNTEAFF.

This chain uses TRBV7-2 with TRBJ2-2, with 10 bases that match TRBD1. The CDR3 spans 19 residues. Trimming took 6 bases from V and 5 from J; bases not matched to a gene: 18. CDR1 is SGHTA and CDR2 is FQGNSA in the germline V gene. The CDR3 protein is CASRVLIQDRGMGTGELFF. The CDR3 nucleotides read TGTGCCAGCAGAGTTTTGATACAGGACAGGGGGATGGGGACCGGGGAGCTGTTTTTT.